A selection of T cell receptor beta chains follows, all from one sample in a study of response to subunit inactivated influenza vaccine. TCRdb used MiXCR to reprocess the RT-PCR reads, holding one entry per CDR3 protein. This sample has over 750,000 distinct CDR3 sequences, with over 20% found just once. Here the sequenced sample was PBMCs from blood, taken approximately 5 days after vaccination. These receptors were obtained from a man aged 50 or older who received an inactivated influenza vaccine. Each CDR3 is given without its conserved first and last residue.

>TRBV25-1|TRBJ2-3
ASSEMVGPTDTQY
>TRBV7-8|TRBJ2-4
ASSLEVRGRNIQY
>TRBV20-1|TRBJ2-1
SASLRGRLYNEQF
>TRBV20-1|TRBJ1-1
SASNSLNTEAF
>TRBV12-3/TRBV12-4|TRBJ2-5
ASGGGRNKKETQY
>TRBV25-1|TRBJ2-7
ASSEIPSGSLDEQY
>TRBV7-9|TRBJ1-1
ASSHSAGMNTEAF
>TRBV21-1|TRBJ2-7
ASSKGQGYEQY
>TRBV7-2|TRBJ2-5
ASSSGLASQTQY
>TRBV6-2/TRBV6-3|TRBJ2-1
ASSIKRGEQF
>TRBV6-5|TRBJ1-2
ASSYSWTGGNYGYT
>TRBV27|TRBJ2-3
ASSLGTPLTDTQY
>TRBV7-2|TRBJ2-2
ASSPGPFGGELF
>TRBV7-9|TRBJ2-5
ASIPGQGGETQY
>TRBV7-2|TRBJ1-5
ASSLGGAQPQH
>TRBV9|TRBJ1-5
ASSVEGHSNQPQH
>TRBV7-9|TRBJ2-3
ASSLLGDTQY
>TRBV7-2|TRBJ2-3
ASSLVLGRGTDTQY
>TRBV10-3|TRBJ2-7
AISDRGLTTYEQY
>TRBV18|TRBJ2-5
ASSPLEAETQY
>TRBV20-1|TRBJ2-7
SAGTSGRGYEQY
>TRBV5-1|TRBJ2-1
ASSFQGVSYNEQF
>TRBV5-1|TRBJ1-4
ASSLVGQGAHSWMKKLF
>TRBV9|TRBJ2-1
ASSVTGLSYNEQF
>TRBV6-6|TRBJ2-7
ATRQGGTYEQY
>TRBV6-5|TRBJ1-4
ASSYSRLGNEKLF
>TRBV7-8|TRBJ2-2
ASSVDRNTGELF